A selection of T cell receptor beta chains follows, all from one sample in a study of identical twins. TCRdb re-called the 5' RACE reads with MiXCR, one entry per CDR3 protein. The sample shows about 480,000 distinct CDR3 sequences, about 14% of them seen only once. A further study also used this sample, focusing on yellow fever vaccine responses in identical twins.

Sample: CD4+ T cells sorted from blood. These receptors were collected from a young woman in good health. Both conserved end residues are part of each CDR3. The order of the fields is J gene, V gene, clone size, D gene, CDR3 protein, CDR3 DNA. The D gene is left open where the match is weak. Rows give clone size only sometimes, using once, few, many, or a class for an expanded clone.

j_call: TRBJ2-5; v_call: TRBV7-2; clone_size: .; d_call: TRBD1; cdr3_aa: CASSLGTGKRTQYF; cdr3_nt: TGTGCCAGCAGCTTAGGGACAGGGAAACGGACCCAGTACTTC
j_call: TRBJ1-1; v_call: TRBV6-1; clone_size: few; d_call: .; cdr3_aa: CASSGHLEAFF; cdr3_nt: TGTGCCAGCAGTGGACATCTTGAAGCTTTCTTT
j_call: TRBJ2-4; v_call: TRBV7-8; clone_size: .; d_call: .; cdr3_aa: CASSPSKNIQYF; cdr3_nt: TGTGCCAGCAGCCCCTCCAAAAACATTCAGTACTTC
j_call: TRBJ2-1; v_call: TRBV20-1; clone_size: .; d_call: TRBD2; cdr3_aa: CSASSGNRNEQFF; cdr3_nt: TGCAGTGCTAGTAGCGGGAACCGGAATGAGCAGTTCTTC
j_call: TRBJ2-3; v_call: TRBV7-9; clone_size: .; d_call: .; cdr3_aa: CASSPTTSTDTQYF; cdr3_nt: TGTGCCAGCAGCCCAACGACTAGCACAGATACGCAGTATTTT
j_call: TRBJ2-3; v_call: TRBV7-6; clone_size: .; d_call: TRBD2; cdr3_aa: CASSKQRTSGRDTQYF; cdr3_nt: TGTGCCAGCAGCAAACAACGGACTAGCGGGAGAGATACGCAGTATTTT
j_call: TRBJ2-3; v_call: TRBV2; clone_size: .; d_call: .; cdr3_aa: CASRADWDTQYF; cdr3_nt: TGTGCCAGCAGGGCTGACTGGGATACGCAGTATTTT
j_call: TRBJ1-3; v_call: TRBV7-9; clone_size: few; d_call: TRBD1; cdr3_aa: CASSAGQGFGNTIYF; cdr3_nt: TGTGCCAGCAGCGCGGGACAGGGGTTCGGAAACACCATATATTTT
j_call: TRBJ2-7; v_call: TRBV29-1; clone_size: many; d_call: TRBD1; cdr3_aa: CSVRKLKGAVGEQYF; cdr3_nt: TGCAGCGTCAGGAAGTTAAAGGGGGCGGTTGGGGAGCAGTACTTC
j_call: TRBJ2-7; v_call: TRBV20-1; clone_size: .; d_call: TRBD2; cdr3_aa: CSAGPLPAPGLAPSYEQYF; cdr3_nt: TGCAGTGCTGGACCCCTACCCGCCCCGGGACTAGCGCCTTCCTACGAGCAGTACTTC
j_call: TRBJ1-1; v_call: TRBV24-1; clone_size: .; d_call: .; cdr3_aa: CATSDPEGGAFF; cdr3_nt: TGTGCCACCAGTGACCCAGAAGGAGGAGCTTTCTTT
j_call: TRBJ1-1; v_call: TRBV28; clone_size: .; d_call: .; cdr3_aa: CASSKSQGGAEAFF; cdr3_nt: TGTGCCAGCAGCAAAAGCCAGGGTGGGGCTGAAGCTTTCTTT
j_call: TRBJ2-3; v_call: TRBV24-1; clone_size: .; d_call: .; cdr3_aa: CATSDKTGIGADTQYF; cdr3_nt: TGTGCCACCAGTGACAAGACAGGTATTGGCGCAGATACGCAGTATTTT
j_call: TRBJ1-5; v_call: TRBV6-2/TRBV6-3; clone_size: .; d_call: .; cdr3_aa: CASAIGQGSNQPQHF; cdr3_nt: TGTGCCAGCGCGATCGGACAAGGCAGCAATCAGCCCCAGCATTTT
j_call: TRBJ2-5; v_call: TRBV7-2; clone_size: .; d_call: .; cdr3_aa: CASSPGVGREETQYF; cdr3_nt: TGTGCCAGCAGCCCTGGTGTGGGCCGGGAAGAGACCCAGTACTTC
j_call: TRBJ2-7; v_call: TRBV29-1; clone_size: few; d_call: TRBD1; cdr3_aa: CSVLQGGDEQYF; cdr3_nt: TGCAGCGTGTTACAGGGGGGCGACGAGCAGTACTTC
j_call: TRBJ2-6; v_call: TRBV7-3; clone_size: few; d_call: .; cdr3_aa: CASSLGGRAGANVLTF; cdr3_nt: TGTGCCAGCAGCTTAGGGGGCAGGGCAGGGGCCAACGTCCTGACTTTC
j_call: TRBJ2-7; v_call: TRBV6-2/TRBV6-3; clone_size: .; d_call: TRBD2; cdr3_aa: CASSYSPDTSGSPYEQYF; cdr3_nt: TGTGCCAGCAGTTACTCGCCCGATACTAGCGGGAGTCCCTACGAGCAGTACTTC
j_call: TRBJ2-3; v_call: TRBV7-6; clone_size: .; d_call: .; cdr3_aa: CASSHGLDTQYF; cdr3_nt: TGTGCCAGCAGCCACGGGCTCGATACGCAGTATTTT
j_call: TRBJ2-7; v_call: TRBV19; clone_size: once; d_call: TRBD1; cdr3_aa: CASSISGQASSYEQYF; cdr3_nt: TGTGCCAGTAGTATCTCGGGACAGGCGTCATCCTACGAGCAGTACTTC
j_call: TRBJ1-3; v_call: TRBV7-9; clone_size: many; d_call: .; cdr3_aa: CASSRLSGNTIYF; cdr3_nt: TGTGCCAGCAGCCGACTCTCTGGAAACACCATATATTTT
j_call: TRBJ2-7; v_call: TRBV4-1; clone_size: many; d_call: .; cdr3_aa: CASSQERQVEYF; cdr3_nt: TGCGCCAGCAGCCAAGAGAGGCAGGTAGAGTACTTC
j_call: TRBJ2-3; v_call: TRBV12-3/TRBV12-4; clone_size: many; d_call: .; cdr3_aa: CASSAGTSSTDTQYF; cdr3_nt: TGTGCCAGCAGCGCCGGGACTTCTAGCACAGATACGCAGTATTTT
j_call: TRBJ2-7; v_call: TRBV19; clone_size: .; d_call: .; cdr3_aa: CASSVLPGVYEQYF; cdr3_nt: TGTGCCAGTAGTGTTCTGCCGGGAGTTTACGAGCAGTACTTC
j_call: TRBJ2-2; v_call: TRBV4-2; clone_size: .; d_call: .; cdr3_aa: CASSQLAATNTGELFF; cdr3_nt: TGTGCCAGCAGCCAGTTAGCGGCTACGAACACCGGGGAGCTGTTTTTT
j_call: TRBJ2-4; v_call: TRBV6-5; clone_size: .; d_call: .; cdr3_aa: CASSADSNIQYF; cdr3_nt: TGTGCCAGCAGTGCAGACAGTAACATTCAGTACTTC
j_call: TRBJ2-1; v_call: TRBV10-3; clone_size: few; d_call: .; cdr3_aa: CAISDRRDVFNEQFF; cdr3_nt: TGTGCCATCAGTGATAGGCGGGACGTCTTCAATGAGCAGTTCTTC
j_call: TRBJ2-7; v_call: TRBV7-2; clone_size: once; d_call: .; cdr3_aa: CASSLKVEGYEQYF; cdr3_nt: TGTGCCAGCAGCTTAAAAGTAGAAGGCTACGAGCAGTACTTC
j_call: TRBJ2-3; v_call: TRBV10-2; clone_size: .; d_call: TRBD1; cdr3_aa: CASRDRQTSTDTQYF; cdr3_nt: TGCGCCAGCAGGGACAGGCAGACGTCTACAGATACGCAGTATTTT
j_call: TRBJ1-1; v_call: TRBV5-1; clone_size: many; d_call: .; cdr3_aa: CASSWARGNTEAFF; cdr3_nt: TGCGCCAGCAGCTGGGCCAGGGGGAACACTGAAGCTTTCTTT
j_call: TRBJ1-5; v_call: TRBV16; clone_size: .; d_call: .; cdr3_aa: CASSPGAGGQPQHF; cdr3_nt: TGTGCCAGCAGCCCTGGGGCAGGCGGACAGCCCCAGCATTTT
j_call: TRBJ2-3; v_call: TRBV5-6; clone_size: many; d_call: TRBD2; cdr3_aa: CASSLAGTSVDTQYF; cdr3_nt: TGTGCCAGCAGCTTGGCTGGGACTAGCGTAGATACGCAGTATTTT
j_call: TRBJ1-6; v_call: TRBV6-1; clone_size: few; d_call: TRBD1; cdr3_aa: CASRTTTGAANSPLHF; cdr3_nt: TGTGCCAGCAGGACCACAACAGGGGCGGCTAATTCACCCCTCCACTTT
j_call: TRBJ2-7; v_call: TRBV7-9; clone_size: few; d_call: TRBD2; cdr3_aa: CASSLSGGAFEQYF; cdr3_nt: TGTGCCAGCAGTTTAAGCGGGGGGGCCTTCGAGCAGTACTTC
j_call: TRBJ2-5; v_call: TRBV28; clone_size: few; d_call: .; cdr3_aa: CAQGTVQETQYF; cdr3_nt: TGTGCCCAAGGGACGGTACAAGAGACCCAGTACTTC
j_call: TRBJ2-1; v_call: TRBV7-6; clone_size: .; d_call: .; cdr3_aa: CASSLGGIHNEQFF; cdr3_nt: TGTGCCAGCAGCTTAGGAGGTATTCACAATGAGCAGTTCTTC
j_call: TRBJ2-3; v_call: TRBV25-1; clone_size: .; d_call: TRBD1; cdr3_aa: CASSEPTGLRGTQYF; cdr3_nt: TGTGCCAGCAGTGAACCGACAGGGCTAAGGGGTACGCAGTATTTT
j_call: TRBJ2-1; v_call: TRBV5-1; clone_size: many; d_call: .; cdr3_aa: CASSLWAPASNEQFF; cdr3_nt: TGCGCCAGCAGCTTGTGGGCGCCCGCCAGCAATGAGCAGTTCTTC
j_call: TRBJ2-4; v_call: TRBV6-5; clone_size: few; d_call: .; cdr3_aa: CASSYGGSDIQYF; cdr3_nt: TGTGCCAGCAGTTACGGGGGGAGCGACATTCAGTACTTC
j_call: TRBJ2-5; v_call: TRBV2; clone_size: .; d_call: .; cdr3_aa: CASSGIRDQYF; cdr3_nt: TGTGCCAGCAGTGGGATCCGGGACCAGTACTTC
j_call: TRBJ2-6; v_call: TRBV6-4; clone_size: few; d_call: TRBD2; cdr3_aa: CASSPWTSGSGPGANVLTF; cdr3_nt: TGTGCCAGCAGTCCGTGGACTAGCGGGAGCGGTCCTGGGGCCAACGTCCTGACTTTC
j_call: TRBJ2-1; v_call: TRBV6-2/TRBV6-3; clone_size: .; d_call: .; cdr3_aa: CASSYVAGQSGDNEQFF; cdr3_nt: TGTGCCAGCAGTTACGTGGCAGGGCAGTCCGGGGACAATGAGCAGTTCTTC
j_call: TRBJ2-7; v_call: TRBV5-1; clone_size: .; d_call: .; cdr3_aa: CASSGEGPYEQYF; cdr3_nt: TGCGCCAGCAGCGGAGAGGGGCCCTACGAGCAGTACTTC
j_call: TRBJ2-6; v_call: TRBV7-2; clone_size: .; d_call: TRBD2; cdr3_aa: CASSFPSGRAGANVLTF; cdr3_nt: TGTGCCAGCAGCTTCCCTAGCGGGAGGGCTGGGGCCAACGTCCTGACTTTC
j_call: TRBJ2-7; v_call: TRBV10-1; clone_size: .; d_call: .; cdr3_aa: CASSETLARYEQYF; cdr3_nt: TGCGCCAGCAGTGAGACCCTAGCACGGTACGAGCAGTACTTC
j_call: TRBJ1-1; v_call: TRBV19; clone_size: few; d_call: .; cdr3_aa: CASSIQGGVVTEAFF; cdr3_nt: TGTGCCAGTAGTATCCAGGGCGGAGTGGTCACTGAAGCTTTCTTT
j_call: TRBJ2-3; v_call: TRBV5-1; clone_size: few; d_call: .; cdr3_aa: CASRRRPDTDTQYF; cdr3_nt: TGCGCCAGCAGACGCAGACCCGACACAGATACGCAGTATTTT
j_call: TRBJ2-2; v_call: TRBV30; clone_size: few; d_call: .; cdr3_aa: CAWSRSGLNTGELFF; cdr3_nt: TGTGCCTGGAGTAGGTCAGGACTTAACACCGGGGAGCTGTTTTTT
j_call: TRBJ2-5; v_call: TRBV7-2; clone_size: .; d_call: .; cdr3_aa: CASSQNKETQYF; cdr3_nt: TGTGCCAGCAGCCAGAACAAAGAGACCCAGTACTTC
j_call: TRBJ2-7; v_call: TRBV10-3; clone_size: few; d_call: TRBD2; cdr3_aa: CAIMTSGSYEQYF; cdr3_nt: TGTGCCATCATGACTAGCGGCTCCTACGAGCAGTACTTC
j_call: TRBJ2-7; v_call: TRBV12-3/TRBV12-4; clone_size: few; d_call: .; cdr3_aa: CACRVFGDYEQYF; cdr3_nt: TGTGCCTGCAGGGTATTTGGGGACTACGAGCAGTACTTC
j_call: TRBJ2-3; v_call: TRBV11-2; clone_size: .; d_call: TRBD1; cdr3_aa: CASSLFDRAADTQYF; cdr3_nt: TGTGCCAGCAGCTTGTTCGACAGGGCGGCAGATACGCAGTATTTT
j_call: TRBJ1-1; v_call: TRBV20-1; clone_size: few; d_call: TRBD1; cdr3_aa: CSASSRGDTEAFF; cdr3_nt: TGCAGTGCTAGCAGCAGGGGGGACACTGAAGCTTTCTTT
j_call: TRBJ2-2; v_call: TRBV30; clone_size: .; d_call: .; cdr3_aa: CAWRDNTGELFF; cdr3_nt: TGTGCCTGGAGGGACAACACCGGGGAGCTGTTTTTT
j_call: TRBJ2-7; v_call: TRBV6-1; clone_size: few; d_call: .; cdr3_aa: CASRPGANEQYF; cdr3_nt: TGTGCCAGCCGCCCCGGGGCCAACGAGCAGTACTTC
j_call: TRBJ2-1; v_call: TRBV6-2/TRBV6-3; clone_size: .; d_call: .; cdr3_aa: CASSYPLADGSQFF; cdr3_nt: TGTGCCAGCAGTTACCCCTTAGCGGATGGGAGTCAGTTCTTC
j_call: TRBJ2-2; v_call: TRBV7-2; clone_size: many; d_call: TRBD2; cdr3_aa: CASSASGGAVGELFF; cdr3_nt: TGTGCCAGCAGCGCTAGCGGGGGTGCCGTCGGGGAGCTGTTTTTT
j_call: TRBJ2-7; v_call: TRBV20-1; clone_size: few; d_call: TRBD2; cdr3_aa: CSVWGGSSYEQYF; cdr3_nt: TGCAGTGTCTGGGGGGGGAGCTCCTACGAGCAGTACTTC
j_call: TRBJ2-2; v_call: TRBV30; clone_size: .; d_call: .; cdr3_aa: CAWSVISTSNTGELFF; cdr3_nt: TGTGCCTGGAGTGTAATAAGCACATCAAACACCGGGGAGCTGTTTTTT
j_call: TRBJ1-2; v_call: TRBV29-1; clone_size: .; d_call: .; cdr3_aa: CSVASLANYGYTF; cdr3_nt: TGCAGCGTTGCGTCCTTAGCTAACTATGGCTACACCTTC